The next 27 T cell receptor beta chains were all read from a single sample in a study of regulatory T cells in long-lasting Graves disease. The time point was: persistent/refractory GD, antithyroid drugs over 5 years with positive TRAb. Extracted PBMC RNA gave rise to the TCR library. Arm-PCR of CDR3 regions and iRepertoire HTBI primers were the basis on which TCR beta libraries were built. TCRdb reanalysed the multiplex PCR reads using MiXCR and keeps one entry per CDR3 protein. The sample has approximately 400,000 distinct CDR3 sequences; less than 25% are singletons. The sample consisted of peripheral blood mononuclear cells (PBMCs), taken when the disease was refractory, from a patient treated with antithyroid drugs. Every receptor here comes from a female donor with Graves disease.

This clonotype came up a few times. J is TRBJ1-2 and V is TRBV20-1; D gene uncertain. The V end lost 6 bases, the J end lost 2 bases, and 10 bases lay between the germline ends. The germline V gene encodes CDR1 DFQATT and CDR2 SNEGSKA (reference sequence). The CDR3 is made up of 12 amino acids. CDR3 in amino acids: CSAEDLNYGYTF. CDR3 DNA: TGCAGTGCCGAGGACCTAAACTATGGCTACACCTTC.

The rearrangement links TRBV6-9 to TRBJ2-7, with D possibly TRBD2 on 5 matching bases. Looked up from germline, CDR1 is MNHGY and CDR2 is SVAAGI. The V end was cut by 3 bases, the J end by 3 bases, with 18 bases between. The CDR3 covers 16 residues. The CDR3 loop is CASSYPRGGLVYEQYF. The CDR3 nucleotides read TGTGCCAGCAGTTACCCCCGAGGCGGACTCGTCTACGAGCAGTACTTC.

This clonotype was found a few times. The DNA of the CDR3 is TGTGCCAGCAGCCAAGATGTCTCACCCCTCCACTTT. The encoded protein is CASSQDVSPLHF. J is TRBJ1-6 and V is TRBV14, with D unclear. CDR1 and CDR2 from the germline V gene are SGHDN and FVKESK. V was cut by 0 bases and J by 10 bases, with 4 bases left in between. The CDR3 has 12 amino acids.

This clonotype appeared many times. This chain links TRBV28 with TRBJ1-5, with a possible D match to TRBD1 (6 bases). The V and J ends lost 4 bases and 2 bases respectively, with 12 bases between them. The CDR3 contains 15 residues. Germline V CDR1 and CDR2: MDHEN, SYDVKM. In nucleotides, the CDR3 is TGTGCCAGCAGTTCCTCGGGACACGGCAATCAGCCCCAGCATTTT. Its translation is CASSSSGHGNQPQHF.

The DNA of the CDR3 is TGCAGCGCCGGGGGGACATACCCTCTCGAGCAGTACTTC. It yields the protein CSAGGTYPLEQYF. The chain links TRBV29-1 to TRBJ2-7, with D maybe TRBD2 (7 bases). Between the trimmed V and J ends, which lost 7 bases and 6 bases, there was a span of 19 bases. The CDR3 sequence is 13 residues long. Germline values: CDR1 SQVTM, CDR2 ANQGSEA.

This clonotype was counted only a few times. The chain carries TRBV7-2 and TRBJ1-1; D gene ambiguous. Trimming took off 4 bases at V and 3 bases at J, with 12 bases between the two ends. The germline gives CDR1 SGHTA, CDR2 FQGNSA. This CDR3 has 14 amino acids. The CDR3 loop is CASSSRAADTEAFF. CDR3 DNA: TGTGCCAGCAGCTCTAGGGCAGCGGACACTGAAGCTTTCTTT.

With respect to this clonotype: A much larger clone lies one base from this, so it may be a read error. This chain connects TRBV7-2 to TRBJ2-5; possibly TRBD1 for D (5 bases). The CDR3 contains 13 residues. Germline V CDR1 and CDR2: SGHTA, FQGNSA. Here the CDR3 DNA reads TGTGCCAACAGCTTTGGCAGGGTTGAGCTCCAGTACTTC. This gives the protein CANSFGRVELQYF.

This clonotype was counted only a few times. In DNA form, the CDR3 reads TGTGCCAGCACTCAATCAAGGGGGTCCTCCTACAATGAGCAGTTCTTC. Protein sequence: CASTQSRGSSYNEQFF. This rearrangement joins TRBV12-3 or TRBV12-4 to TRBJ2-1; maybe TRBD1 (6 bases). The CDR3 runs 16 residues. V was clipped by 7 bases and J by 0 bases, with 16 bases between them.

This clonotype was observed at least ten times. The chain joins TRBV30 to TRBJ1-1, with a tentative D call TRBD1 (6 bases). This CDR3 spans 15 amino acids. V lost 5 bases to trimming and J lost 0 bases, with 16 bases between them. Germline CDR1 and CDR2: GTSNPN and SVGIG (reference sequence). The CDR3 spells CAWARTATLNTEAFF. The CDR3 DNA follows: TGTGCCTGGGCTAGGACAGCAACCTTGAACACTGAAGCTTTCTTT. The full variable domain, completed using reference TRBV30 and TRBJ1-1, is SQTIHQWPATLVQPVGSPLSLECTVEGTSNPNLYWYRQAAGRGLQLLFYSVGIGQISSEVPQNLSASRPQDRQFILSSKKLLLSDSGFYLCAWARTATLNTEAFFGQGTRLTVV.

The chain couples TRBV29-1 to TRBJ2-3; D unresolved. This CDR3 contains 13 residues. CDR1 and CDR2 (germline): SQVTM, ANQGSEA. Trimming shortened V by 3 bases and J by 1 base, and 8 bases separated the two germline ends. The CDR3 DNA reads TGCAGCGTTGACCCTGGACGCACAGATACGCAGTATTTT. This encodes CSVDPGRTDTQYF.

Ten or more counts support this clonotype. This chain connects TRBV12-3 or TRBV12-4 to TRBJ2-7; 7 positions match TRBD1. This CDR3 is built from 14 residues. The junction had 4 bases not matched to a gene; V was cut back by 5 bases and J by 0 bases. CDR3 amino acids: CASSPRQGSYEQYF. In nucleotides, the CDR3 is TGTGCCAGCAGTCCGCGACAGGGCTCCTACGAGCAGTACTTC.

This clonotype has just a few counts. This sequence joins TRBV10-3 and TRBJ2-5; D is perhaps TRBD1 or TRBD2 (6 bases each). The CDR3 spans 16 residues. Trimming cost V 4 bases and J 0 bases, with 15 bases left between them. Germline V gene sequence: CDR1 ENHRY, CDR2 SYGVKD. For the CDR3, the DNA is TGTGCCATCAGTGCTCGGGGGCTCGAGTACCAAGAGACCCAGTACTTC. Amino acid sequence: CAISARGLEYQETQYF.

This chain links TRBV19 with TRBJ1-2, with 9 bases that match TRBD1. Unmatched junction bases numbered 6, after V lost 5 bases and J lost 2 bases. The germline gives CDR1 LNHDA, CDR2 SQIVND (reference sequence). This CDR3 region has 15 residues. The CDR3 DNA is TGTGCCAGTAGTCCTTGGACAGGGGTAAACTATGGCTACACCTTC. It is translated as CASSPWTGVNYGYTF.

In its sample, this clonotype was seen many times. The chain couples TRBV2 to TRBJ2-7; 10 bases align to TRBD1. Unmatched junction bases numbered 7, after V lost 3 bases and J lost 2 bases. Looked up from germline, CDR1 is SNHLY and CDR2 is FYNNEI. This CDR3 contains 16 residues. CDR3 nucleotides: TGTGCCAGCAGTGAGGGCTGGGACAGGGGTACCTACGAGCAGTACTTC. Translating gives CASSEGWDRGTYEQYF. Full variable domain (remainder filled in from reference TRBV2 and TRBJ2-7): EPEVTQTPSHQVTQMGQEVILRCVPISNHLYFYWYRQILGQKVEFLVSFYNNEISEKSEIFDDQFSVERPDGSNFTLKIRSTKLEDSAMYFCASSEGWDRGTYEQYFGPGTRLTVT.

This clonotype came up many times. The genes are TRBV12-3 or TRBV12-4 and TRBJ1-2; no reliable D call. The CDR3 has 13 residues. V lost 5 bases and J lost 7, with 14 bases in between. Here the CDR3 reads CASSLLHSGGYTF. CDR3 sequence (DNA): TGTGCCAGCAGTCTACTCCACTCGGGTGGCTACACCTTC.

This clonotype has at least ten counts. The rearrangement uses TRBV2 and TRBJ2-7; D call uncertain. The CDR3 runs to 13 residues. Germline V gene data show CDR1 as SNHLY and CDR2 as FYNNEI. Trimming left V 6 bases short and J 7 bases short, with 16 bases between. The CDR3 here is CASSPKDPLEQYF. DNA for the CDR3: TGTGCCAGCAGCCCCAAGGACCCCCTGGAGCAGTACTTC.

This clonotype was counted a few times. The rearrangement links TRBV5-1 to TRBJ2-1; D call uncertain. V was cut by 2 bases and J by 7 bases, with 4 bases left in between. The CDR3 has 11 amino acids. Germline values: CDR1 SGHRS, CDR2 YFSETQ. The CDR3 region has the DNA TGCGCCAGCAGCTTTCCGAATGAGCAGTTCTTC. Its translation is CASSFPNEQFF.

This clonotype showed up many times. V and J are TRBV7-2 and TRBJ1-2, with D hard to call. The CDR3 extends over 13 amino acids. Germline lookup yields CDR1 SGHTA and CDR2 FQGNSA. V was cut by 5 bases and J by 4 bases, with 11 bases left in between. In DNA, the CDR3 is TGTGCCAGCAGCCGAGACATGAGCTATGGCTACACCTTC. Translated, it gives CASSRDMSYGYTF.

This clonotype was found many times. The chain couples TRBV12-3 or TRBV12-4 to TRBJ2-5, with 15 bases fitting TRBD2. CDR3 size: 16 residues. The junction had 5 bases not matched to a gene; V was cut back by 5 bases and J by 4 bases. As DNA, the CDR3 is TGTGCCAGCAGTCTAGGACTAGCGGGAGGGCCAGAGACCCAGTACTTC. Its translation: CASSLGLAGGPETQYF.

The CDR3 bases are TGTGCCAGCAGCCCCGGGACAGGGGCGGAGTTCACCTTC. Its translation: CASSPGTGAEFTF. This sequence joins TRBV7-9 and TRBJ1-2; 10 bases are shared with TRBD1. V lost 5 bases and J lost 13; bases outside the gene matches: 10. Looked up from germline, CDR1 is SEHNR and CDR2 is FQNEAQ (reference sequence). The CDR3 is 13 residues long.

This clonotype was counted many times. J is TRBJ2-7 and V is TRBV6-1; 10 positions match TRBD2. CDR3 length: 14 amino acids. V was pared by 6 bases and J by 3 bases, with 5 bases of the junction left unmatched. Germline assignment: CDR1 MNHNS and CDR2 SASEGT. The CDR3 reads CASRQIAGGYEQYF. Here the CDR3 DNA reads TGTGCCAGCAGACAGATAGCGGGAGGCTACGAGCAGTACTTC.

This clonotype appeared many times. The chain joins TRBV18 to TRBJ2-5; D not resolved. The CDR3 has 13 residues. Germline V gives CDR1 KGHSH, CDR2 LQKENI. With 3 bases removed from V and 5 bases from J, the gap between germline ends came to 10 bases. CDR3 protein: CASSPSRMETQYF. The CDR3 region has the DNA TGTGCCAGCTCACCCTCCCGAATGGAGACCCAGTACTTC.

The gene calls are TRBV19 and TRBJ2-7, with D tentatively TRBD2 (6 bases). This CDR3 has 14 residues. V lost 3 bases, J lost 3 bases, and 12 bases lay in between. Germline values: CDR1 LNHDA, CDR2 SQIVND (reference sequence). DNA for the CDR3: TGTGCCAGTAGTATTGGGGGACTCCTCTACGAGCAGTACTTC. Its translation: CASSIGGLLYEQYF. The full variable domain, with the rest looked up from reference TRBV19 and TRBJ2-7, is DGGITQSPKYLFRKEGQNVTLSCEQNLNHDAMYWYRQDPGQGLRLIYYSQIVNDFQKGDIAEGYSVSREKKESFPLTVTSAQKNPTAFYLCASSIGGLLYEQYFGPGTRLTVT.

Points on this clonotype: One junction end does not reproduce the germline sequence, and a read error may be involved. V usage is TRBV20-1 and J usage is TRBJ1-2; D gene uncertain. This CDR3 spans 15 amino acids. Germline CDR1 and CDR2: DFQATT and SNEGSKA (reference sequence). The CDR3 sequence is CGARDRGQVSRGYTF. The CDR3 bases are TGCGGTGCTAGAGATCGAGGGCAGGTATCTCGGGGCTACACCTTC.

This CDR3 reads CATSDPGQNQPQHF. For the CDR3, the DNA is TGTGCCACCAGTGATCCCGGACAGAATCAGCCCCAGCATTTT. The chain employs TRBV24-1 and TRBJ1-5; D perhaps matches TRBD1 (6 bases). Trimming left V 3 bases short and J 4 bases short, with 9 bases between. Germline assignment: CDR1 KGHDR and CDR2 SFDVKD. This CDR3 is built from 14 residues.

This clonotype was counted ten times or more. The chain has TRBV28 and TRBJ1-5; TRBD1 aligns across 7 bases. Losses at the gene ends were 7 bases for V and 4 bases for J; bases not matched to a gene: 7. The V gene's germline CDR1 is MDHEN and CDR2 SYDVKM. This CDR3 is built from 14 residues. The CDR3 sequence is CASIRQGSNQPQHF. The CDR3 bases are TGTGCCAGCATACGACAGGGATCGAATCAGCCCCAGCATTTT.

This clonotype was found many times. The rearrangement joins TRBV12-5 to TRBJ2-7; 8 nucleotides agree with TRBD2. Unmatched junction bases numbered 16, after V lost 2 bases and J lost 4 bases. The CDR3 sequence is 18 residues long. Germline V gene data show CDR1 as LGHNT and CDR2 as FRNRAP. CDR3 in amino acids: CASGLLRSGSLAVYEQYF. CDR3 DNA: TGTGCTAGTGGTTTGCTACGCAGCGGGAGCCTCGCGGTTTACGAGCAGTACTTC.